The T cell receptor (beta chain) under discussion was sequenced for a study of beta chain features in type 1 diabetes listed by TCRdb under 2018. A note on the overall study: Patients and healthy donors did not differ in mean age, gender distribution, total cell number or subset yield. Across all samples, 90 million to 130 million sorted cells were examined, and cell number per subset correlated strongly with RNA yield. The study compared the TCRB repertoires of sorted circulating CD4+ T cell subsets in recently diagnosed type 1 diabetes patients with those in matched healthy donors. Regulatory and stem cell-like memory subsets were obtained from only 8 patients and about eight healthy donors, while naive and central memory subsets were obtained from all 30 or so donors. Findings and caveats that apply to the study as a whole: Patients with type 1 diabetes made fewer insertions and deleted more nucleotides at VDJ recombination sites, implying thymic rearrangement abnormalities. Because the HLA sub-analyses included only small numbers of individuals, any influence of HLA type on TCRB rearrangement was left unresolved. Naive, central memory and regulatory TCRB repertoires appeared more similar among patients than among healthy donors. Type 1 diabetes patients showed a moderate but significant shortening of TCRB CDR3 length in all four CD4+ subsets. Because cDNA rather than genomic DNA was sequenced, highly expressing activated cells could have been over-represented, although no difference in activation and CD3 levels was found between groups. Shorter templates might have been favored by PCR, but patient and control samples were amplified and corrected together, so both groups would have been affected equally by any skew.

From each donor, a single peripheral blood sample of approximately 110 mL on average was drawn into heparinised tubes. A BD FACSAria II was used to sort naive, central memory, regulatory and stem cell-like memory CD4+ T cells with a panel that included CD45RO, CCR7, CD25, CD127, CD95 and CD27. A purity above 98% was achieved for all sorted populations. PBMCs were separated immediately by Lymphoprep density gradient centrifugation and were stained directly, without being cultured. To minimize batch effects, samples were stained and sorted in pairs, one healthy donor with one patient per experiment. The entire isolated RNA was reverse transcribed using the High Capacity cDNA Reverse Transcription Kit, and thus expressed TCRB transcripts were sequenced. Deep immunoSEQ sequencing was performed on naive, central memory and regulatory T cell samples, with an average of about 3.6 million total reads per sample. Sorted cells were lysed in RLT buffer and RNA was extracted with DNase-treated RNeasy Micro or Mini kits, depending on cell number. To prevent cross-contamination, each cell subset was processed individually, whereas patient and healthy donor samples were processed jointly. The immunoSEQ multiplex PCR was used to amplify TCRB sequences from cDNA, generating 87-bp fragments that spanned the CDR3 region. Sequencing of the amplicons was performed on the Illumina HiSeq platform. The study's processing was this. Synthetic template baselines were used to correct PCR bias computationally, reads within Hamming distance 2 were collapsed, and singletons that could not be merged were discarded. Reads were aligned to IMGT to assign V, D and J genes, CDR3 length, and insertions or deletions at six rearrangement sites. Within each subset, clonotype counts were normalized to the number of sorted cells before true diversity and Gini coefficients were calculated with the tcR R package. Repertoire sharing was quantified using the overlap coefficient calculated on TCRB nucleotide sequences. Out-of-frame TCRB sequences from naive cells were analyzed as a proxy for the pre-selection repertoire. TCRdb mirrors the immuneACCESS table, restricted to in-frame sequences. Some clones are absent from its copies; in checked studies, under half trace to an unresolved V gene, and the reason for the others is unknown. Clonal size and the V and J genes are those of that table, whereas D and trimming came from the DNA. This sample has a few hundred thousand clones in its table, and around 14% of those were observed once. Around 0.035% of the sample goes to the ten largest clones.

The germline V gene gives CDR1 as MGHRA and CDR2 as YSYEKL. Measured from the cysteine to the phenylalanine, the CDR3 is 16 residues long. Kept here is only the CDR3 DNA, which spans 48 bases and is read in frame from base 1. V lost 1 base and J lost 4 bases, and the count of bases not matched to a germline gene is 4. This clone was observed a few times. This clone's antigen is unknown. No base qualities exist here, and no much larger clone lies one base off it. This receptor chain uses TRBV4-1 and TRBJ2-1, with 10 bases matching TRBD2. This TCR derives from a man aged 30 to 39 in good health. Sequences were obtained from naive CD4+ T cells from blood. The cell subset or site label of this sample denotes: true naive CD4+ T cells. The DNA sequence reads TGCGCCAGCAGCCAAGGCGTTAGCGGGGGGTACAATGAGCAGTTCTTC. It codes for CASSQGVSGGYNEQFF.